This TCR beta chain emerged from a study of cytomegalovirus exposure and HLA in healthy donors. The CDR3 is made up of 14 amino acids. J lost 5 bases, V lost 5 bases, and 7 bases had no gene match. In germline, CDR1 is WSHSY, CDR2 SAAADI. PCR primers comprised 60 Vbeta and 13 Jbeta primers. Assay: immunoSEQ multiplex PCR; the TCRdb copy retains only in-frame clones and omits some. This table has 210,000 or so clones, around 80% appearing once. The source of this sequence is a boy aged 5-17 years in good health and CMV-seronegative. Sequenced input: PBMCs. V usage is TRBV10-2 and J usage is TRBJ1-1; 8 bases are shared with TRBD1. The CDR3 DNA follows: TGCGCCAGCAGTTACGACAGGGGTGGGACTGAAGCTTTCTTT. Residues: CASSYDRGGTEAFF.